This T cell receptor (beta chain) was obtained from a study of T cell clones after liver transplantation. TCRdb's table, derived via immunoSEQ multiplex PCR, lists solely in-frame clones and lacks some. Among about 12,000 clones, 70% to 80% were seen once, and the ten largest hold around 29%. Between the trimmed V and J ends, which lost 4 bases and 5 bases, there was a span of 10 bases. The germline V gene has CDR1 SGHDN and CDR2 FVKESK. The CDR3 totals 13 residues. Source: CD8+ T cells from blood, taken at the 22-month timepoint. The chain is built from TRBV14 and TRBJ2-3, with unresolved D. The sequence was obtained from a human patient who received a liver transplant. Some T cells may originate from the graft donor. The CDR3 DNA is TGTGCCAGCAGCCTGAGCCCGAGAGATACGCAGTATTTT. As protein: CASSLSPRDTQYF.